This entry lists 31 T cell receptor beta chains sequenced from one sample in a study of neoadjuvant anti-PD-1 for oral cavity cancer. The assay was immunoSEQ multiplex PCR, and TCRdb's table has in-frame clones only and misses some. Of about 9,500 clones in the sample, approximately 72% were seen once. The time point denotes: after neoadjuvant nivolumab, at surgical resection. This specimen was PBMCs, taken after nivolumab (anti-PD-1) treatment. The receptors shown here come from a person between 35 and 79 years old with oral cavity squamous cell carcinoma.

The chain links TRBV5-8 to TRBJ2-7; D is possibly TRBD1 (5 bases). V lost 0 bases to trimming and J lost 5 bases, with 12 bases between them. The CDR3 is 14 residues long. The V gene's germline CDR1 is SGHTS and CDR2 YDEGEE. The CDR3 region is CASSLVSGLNEQYF. CDR3 bases: TGTGCCAGCAGCTTGGTGTCAGGGCTCAACGAGCAGTACTTC.

A few counts support this clone. J is TRBJ2-1 and V is TRBV6-4, with D uncertain. This CDR3 contains 16 residues. Between the trimmed V and J ends, which lost 6 bases and 0 bases, there was a span of 15 bases. Germline V gene sequence: CDR1 MRHNA, CDR2 SNTAGT. The CDR3 sequence: CASSYDLQSSYNEQFF. The CDR3 coding sequence is TGTGCCAGCAGCTACGATCTTCAGAGCTCCTACAATGAGCAGTTCTTC.

The chain has TRBV5-1 and TRBJ2-2; 9 nucleotides align to TRBD2. Germline lookup yields CDR1 SGHRS and CDR2 YFSETQ. The CDR3 has 15 amino acids. Trimming at V came to 8 bases and at J to 3 bases, leaving 8 bases not matched to a gene. In DNA form, the CDR3 reads TGCGCCAGTCACAATAGCGGGAGTCACACCGGGGAGCTGTTTTTT. This translates into CASHNSGSHTGELFF.

This clone was detected a few times. J is TRBJ1-6 and V is TRBV7-2; possibly TRBD1 for D (5 bases). Germline-derived CDR1 and CDR2 are SGHTA and FQGNSA. CDR3 length equals 15 residues. The germline V and J ends were trimmed by 1 base and 6 bases, with 10 bases remaining between them. The chain's CDR3 is CASSLETATNSPLHF. In DNA form, the CDR3 reads TGTGCCAGCAGCTTAGAGACAGCAACTAATTCACCCCTCCACTTT.

The chain employs TRBV5-6 and TRBJ2-5; D remains unclear. The CDR3 length is 12 residues. Per germline, CDR1 SGHDT and CDR2 YYEEEE. Trimming took 4 bases from V and 5 from J, leaving 9 bases between them. The CDR3 is CASSPISETQYF. The CDR3 region has the DNA TGTGCCAGCAGCCCCATTTCGGAGACCCAGTACTTC. The full variable domain, with the rest looked up from reference TRBV5-6 and TRBJ2-5, is DAGVTQSPTHLIKTRGQQVTLRCSPKSGHDTVSWYQQALGQGPQFIFQYYEEEERQRGNFPDRFSGHQFPNYSSELNVNALLLGDSALYLCASSPISETQYFGPGTRLLVL.

The CDR3 protein is CASSLTMAVSSYNSPLHF. The DNA for the CDR3 is TGTGCCAGCAGCCTAACGATGGCAGTGAGCTCCTATAATTCACCCCTCCACTTT. This chain links TRBV7-8 with TRBJ1-6; D unclear. Trimming stripped 5 bases from V and 0 bases from J, with 17 bases between. In germline, CDR1 is SGHVS, CDR2 FQNEAQ. This CDR3 is built from 18 residues. The full variable domain, completed using reference TRBV7-8 and TRBJ1-6, is GAGVSQSPRYKVAKRGQDVALRCDPISGHVSLFWYQQALGQGPEFLTYFQNEAQLDKSGLPSDRFFAERPEGSVSTLKIQRTQQEDSAVYLCASSLTMAVSSYNSPLHFGNGTRLTVT.

This rearrangement joins TRBV6-1 to TRBJ2-7; D is uncertain. The CDR3 extends over 11 amino acids. V gave up 2 bases and J gave up 2 bases, with 1 base separating them. Germline-derived CDR1 and CDR2 are MNHNS and SASEGT. The CDR3 spells CASSEPYEQYF. The CDR3 DNA follows: TGTGCCAGCAGTGAACCCTACGAGCAGTACTTC.

The rearrangement uses TRBV10-2 and TRBJ2-7; TRBD1 might be the D (6 bases). V was cut by 3 bases and J by 3 bases, with 9 bases left in between. Per the germline V gene, CDR1 is WSHSY and CDR2 is SAAADI. The CDR3 totals 13 residues. The CDR3 nucleotides are TGCGCCAGCAGTGAAGGGGGTTACTACGAGCAGTACTTC. Protein: CASSEGGYYEQYF.

The chain joins TRBV4-2 to TRBJ2-1; 13 bases fit TRBD2. V gave up 5 bases and J gave up 6 bases; unmatched junction bases: 7. The germline gives CDR1 LGHNA, CDR2 YNFKEQ. This CDR3 has 16 amino acids. CDR3 DNA: TGTGCCAGCAGCACTGGGACTAGCGGGAACGGCAATGAGCAGTTCTTC. Translated: CASSTGTSGNGNEQFF.

This chain joins TRBV12-5 and TRBJ2-5; the match to TRBD1 covers 9 bases. The CDR3 has 14 amino acids. CDR1 is LGHNT, CDR2 FRNRAP, per germline. V shed 7 bases, J shed 7 bases, and the junction held 10 bases outside the gene matches. CDR3 sequence: CASVHTGGSGTQYF. The CDR3, as DNA: TGTGCTAGTGTTCACACAGGGGGCTCTGGGACCCAGTACTTC.

This clone has only one observation. The rearrangement joins TRBV5-1 to TRBJ2-6; 8 bases line up with TRBD1. V lost 0 bases and J lost 2; bases outside the gene matches: 1. CDR1 and CDR2 from the germline V gene are SGHRS and YFSETQ. The length of the CDR3 is 16 residues. In nucleotides, the CDR3 is TGCGCCAGCAGCTTGGGGACAGGGCCTGGGGCCAACGTCCTGACTTTC. Translated, it gives CASSLGTGPGANVLTF.

The chain employs TRBV5-4 and TRBJ2-3, with 10 bases lining up with TRBD2. The CDR3 loop spans 17 amino acids. Trimming removed 4 bases from V and 2 bases from J; junction bases left unmatched: 10. Germline values: CDR1 SGHNT, CDR2 YYREEE (reference sequence). For the CDR3, the DNA is TGTGCCAGCAGCCCCCGGGGAGCGGGGGGGATCACAGATACGCAGTATTTT. Its protein product is CASSPRGAGGITDTQYF.

V is TRBV28 and J is TRBJ1-3; 7 bases are a match to TRBD1. Germline assignment: CDR1 MDHEN and CDR2 SYDVKM. CDR3 length: 14 residues. J was trimmed by 3 bases and V by 5 bases; bases with no gene match: 4. CDR3: CASSETGYGNTIYF. The CDR3 nucleotides are TGTGCCAGCAGTGAGACAGGGTATGGAAACACCATATATTTT.

This clone was counted a single time. V usage is TRBV7-8 and J usage is TRBJ2-3; 10 bases line up with TRBD2. The V and J ends lost 2 bases and 2 bases, in that order; junction bases with no gene match: 4. The CDR3 covers 16 residues. Germline CDR1 is SGHVS and CDR2 is FQNEAQ. CDR3 residues: CASSLWTSGITDTQYF. DNA for the CDR3: TGTGCCAGCAGCTTATGGACTAGCGGAATCACAGATACGCAGTATTTT.

This clone turned up a few times. The V and J genes are TRBV7-8 and TRBJ2-7; no reliable D call. The CDR3 extends over 13 amino acids. Trimming cost V 6 bases and J 2 bases, with 11 bases left between them. Germline V gene data show CDR1 as SGHVS and CDR2 as FQNEAQ. The CDR3 region is CASSLNKPYEQYF. CDR3 in DNA: TGTGCCAGCAGTCTTAACAAGCCCTACGAGCAGTACTTC.

This clone was detected only once. Other DNA sequences from this sample encode an identical CDR3 as well. This rearrangement joins TRBV29-1 to TRBJ1-1, with TRBD1 as a possible D gene (6 bases). Germline-derived CDR1 and CDR2 are SQVTM and ANQGSEA. Deletions cut 4 bases from V and 1 base from J, with 10 bases between. The CDR3 is 13 residues long. In DNA form, the CDR3 reads TGCAGCGTTGTGCAGGGGTGGAACACTGAAGCTTTCTTT. Translating it yields CSVVQGWNTEAFF.

This clone was counted between two and nine times. The chain employs TRBV7-2 and TRBJ2-7; 11 bases fit TRBD2. This CDR3 region has 19 residues. J was trimmed by 5 bases and V by 2 bases; bases with no gene match: 17. Germline V gene lookup returns CDR1 SGHTA and CDR2 FQGNSA. The CDR3 region is CASSLWGPGTSGGVNEQYF. DNA of the CDR3: TGTGCCAGCAGCTTATGGGGTCCCGGCACTAGCGGGGGTGTTAACGAGCAGTACTTC.

The gene calls are TRBV13 and TRBJ1-3; D is unclear. Trimming took 5 bases from V and 0 from J, leaving 17 bases between them. The germline CDR1 and CDR2 sequences are PRHDT and FYEKMQ (reference sequence). This CDR3 region has 17 residues. The chain's CDR3 is CASSPRVSISSGNTIYF. As DNA, the CDR3 is TGTGCCAGCAGCCCTCGGGTGAGCATTAGCTCTGGAAACACCATATATTTT.

The chain joins TRBV7-9 to TRBJ1-2, with TRBD1 matching over 7 bases. V lost 5 bases to trimming and J lost 4 bases; unmatched junction nucleotides: 4. This CDR3 contains 13 residues. The germline V gene has CDR1 SEHNR and CDR2 FQNEAQ (reference sequence). This CDR3 reads CASSEQGLYGYTF. For the CDR3, the DNA is TGTGCCAGCAGCGAACAGGGGCTCTATGGCTACACCTTC.

The chain has TRBV5-1 and TRBJ2-3, with D unresolved. The CDR3 is 13 residues long. The germline V gene encodes CDR1 SGHRS and CDR2 YFSETQ. Trimming left V 7 bases short and J 2 bases short, with 11 bases between. The CDR3 loop reads CASGEVNTDTQYF. The DNA of the CDR3 is TGCGCCAGCGGGGAAGTCAACACAGATACGCAGTATTTT.

The chain's CDR3 is CASSPGGVARTDTQYF. As DNA, the CDR3 is TGTGCCAGCAGCCCGGGGGGGGTAGCCCGCACAGATACGCAGTATTTT. The rearrangement uses TRBV9 and TRBJ2-3, with TRBD2 matching over 8 bases. The V and J ends lost 4 bases and 1 base, in that order; junction bases with no gene match: 8. Germline CDR1 and CDR2: SGDLS and YYNGEE. There are 16 residues in the CDR3.

The chain recombines TRBV5-6 with TRBJ1-4, with unresolved D. This CDR3 has 17 amino acids. The germline V and J ends were trimmed by 0 bases and 6 bases, with 18 bases remaining between them. CDR1 is SGHDT and CDR2 is YYEEEE in the germline V gene. CDR3 protein: CASSLGSSRGRDEKLFF. The CDR3, as DNA: TGTGCCAGCAGCTTGGGGAGCTCCCGAGGGCGGGATGAAAAACTGTTTTTT.

There are a few counts of this clone. V gene TRBV5-4 combines with J gene TRBJ2-7; 13 nucleotides agree with TRBD2. The CDR3 loop spans 15 amino acids. The germline V gene encodes CDR1 SGHNT and CDR2 YYREEE (reference sequence). V was pared by 4 bases and J by 4 bases, with 5 bases of the junction left unmatched. The CDR3 protein is CASSPGLAGTYEQYF. The CDR3 region has the DNA TGTGCCAGCAGCCCGGGACTAGCGGGAACTTACGAGCAGTACTTC.

The chain employs TRBV27 and TRBJ1-4; tentative D call: TRBD1 (5 bases). There are 15 residues in the CDR3. Germline lookup yields CDR1 MNHEY and CDR2 SMNVEV (reference sequence). Trimming shortened V by 2 bases and J by 8 bases, and 15 bases separated the two germline ends. The CDR3: CASSLNRPPLEKLFF. The CDR3 DNA reads TGTGCCAGCAGTTTAAACAGGCCCCCCCTGGAAAAACTGTTTTTT.

This chain uses TRBV9 with TRBJ1-5; D not resolved. The CDR3 consists of 13 residues. Trimming left V 0 bases short and J 4 bases short, with 5 bases between. Per germline, CDR1 SGDLS and CDR2 YYNGEE. For the CDR3, the DNA is TGTGCCAGCAGCGTAGGTTGGAATCAGCCCCAGCATTTT. This gives the protein CASSVGWNQPQHF.

This chain connects TRBV13 to TRBJ2-1; 12 bases line up with TRBD2. The V and J ends lost 4 bases and 6 bases, in that order; junction bases with no gene match: 7. Germline CDR1 and CDR2: PRHDT and FYEKMQ (reference sequence). There are 16 residues in the CDR3. The CDR3 region has the DNA TGTGCCAGCAGCTCTTTTTTGGGACTAGCGGGCAATGAGCAGTTCTTC. Translating it yields CASSSFLGLAGNEQFF. The full variable domain, rest sourced from reference TRBV13 and TRBJ2-1, is AAGVIQSPRHLIKEKRETATLKCYPIPRHDTVYWYQQGPGQDPQFLISFYEKMQSDKGSIPDRFSAQQFSDYHSELNMSSLELGDSALYFCASSSFLGLAGNEQFFGPGTRLTVL.

The chain has TRBV18 and TRBJ1-1; TRBD1 is a possible D gene (5 bases). The length of the CDR3 is 13 residues. Germline CDR1 reads KGHSH; CDR2 reads LQKENI. V lost 3 bases and J 5 bases, leaving 10 bases between the germline ends. The CDR3 nucleotides read TGTGCCAGCTCACCCAGGGAGATTACTGAAGCTTTCTTT. It is translated as CASSPREITEAFF.

The chain carries TRBV7-8 and TRBJ2-7; possibly TRBD2 for D (5 bases). The CDR3 extends over 13 amino acids. Trimming took 5 bases from V and 4 from J, leaving 12 bases between them. Germline CDR1 reads SGHVS; CDR2 reads FQNEAQ. CDR3 amino acids: CASSRGLNYEQYF. The CDR3 nucleotides read TGTGCCAGCAGCCGAGGACTGAATTACGAGCAGTACTTC.

This clone occurred a few times. The chain links TRBV14 to TRBJ1-6; 7 bases are a match to TRBD1. There are 15 residues in the CDR3. CDR1 is SGHDN, CDR2 FVKESK, per germline. Losses at the gene ends were 4 bases for V and 7 bases for J; bases not matched to a gene: 7. In DNA form, the CDR3 reads TGTGCCAGCAGCCTTCTACAGGGGAACAATTCACCCCTCCACTTT. The encoded protein is CASSLLQGNNSPLHF. Supplemented by reference TRBV14 and TRBJ1-6, the full variable domain reads EAGVTQFPSHSVIEKGQTVTLRCDPISGHDNLYWYRRVMGKEIKFLLHFVKESKQDESGMPNNRFLAERTGGTYSTLKVQPAELEDSGVYFCASSLLQGNNSPLHFGNGTRLTVT.

The rearrangement uses TRBV15 and TRBJ2-2, with D perhaps matching TRBD1 (5 bases). Trimming removed 8 bases from V and 5 bases from J, with 18 bases in between. The germline CDR1 and CDR2 sequences are LNHNV and YYDKDF (reference sequence). This CDR3 is 15 amino acids long. The CDR3 DNA reads TGTGCCACCCTCCCAAGGGGTTTGGGGACCGGGGAGCTGTTTTTT. It codes for CATLPRGLGTGELFF. The full variable domain, in which reference TRBV15 and TRBJ2-2 provide the parts outside the CDR3, is DAMVIQNPRYQVTQFGKPVTLSCSQTLNHNVMYWYQQKSSQAPKLLFHYYDKDFNNEADTPDNFQSRRPNTSFCFLDIRSPGLGDTAMYLCATLPRGLGTGELFFGEGSRLTVL.

The genes are TRBV5-1 and TRBJ1-1; TRBD1 agrees at 10 bases. Germline CDR1 is SGHRS and CDR2 is YFSETQ. V lost 5 bases and J lost 8; bases outside the gene matches: 9. This CDR3 spans 14 amino acids. In nucleotides, the CDR3 is TGCGCCAGCAGGCGGACAGGGGGGCCCCAAGAAGCTTTCTTT. This sequence encodes CASRRTGGPQEAFF.